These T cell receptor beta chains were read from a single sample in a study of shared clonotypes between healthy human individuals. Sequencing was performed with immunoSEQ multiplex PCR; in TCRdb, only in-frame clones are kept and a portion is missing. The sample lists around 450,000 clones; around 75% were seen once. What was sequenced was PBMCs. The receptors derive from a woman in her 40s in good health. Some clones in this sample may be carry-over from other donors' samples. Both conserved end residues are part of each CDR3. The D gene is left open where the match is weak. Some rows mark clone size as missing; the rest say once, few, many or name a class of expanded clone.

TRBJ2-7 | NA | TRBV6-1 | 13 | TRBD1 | TGTGCCACATCGACAGGGCTCTCCTACGAGCAGTACTTC | CATSTGLSYEQYF
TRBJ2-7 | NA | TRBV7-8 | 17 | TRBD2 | TGTGCCAGCACCCCGGCGGGGGGCGGGAGGGTCTCCTACGAGCAGTACTTC | CASTPAGGGRVSYEQYF
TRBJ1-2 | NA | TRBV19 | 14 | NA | TGTGCCAGTAGCCCGGGCCAAAACAACTATGGCTACACCTTC | CASSPGQNNYGYTF
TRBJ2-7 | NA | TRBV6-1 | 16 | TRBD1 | TGTGCCAGCAGTGCCCCAGCGGGACAGGGGGCTTACGAGCAGTACTTC | CASSAPAGQGAYEQYF
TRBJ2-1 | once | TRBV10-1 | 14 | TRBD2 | TGCGCCAGCAGTGCTAGCGGGAGCTACAATGAGCAGTTCTTC | CASSASGSYNEQFF
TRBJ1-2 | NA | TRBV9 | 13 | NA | TGTGCCAGCAGCGTAGATAGGGGCTATGGCTACACCTTC | CASSVDRGYGYTF
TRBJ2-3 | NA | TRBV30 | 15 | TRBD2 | TGTGCCTGCATAGCGGGCCCTACTAGCACAGATACGCAGTATTTT | CACIAGPTSTDTQYF
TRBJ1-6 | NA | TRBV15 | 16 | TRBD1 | TGTGCCACCAGCACCCTTCTCACAGGGGATAATTCACCCCTCCACTTT | CATSTLLTGDNSPLHF
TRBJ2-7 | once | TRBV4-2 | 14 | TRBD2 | TGTGCCAGCAGCCAAACCGGGACTAGTCACGAGCAGTACTTC | CASSQTGTSHEQYF
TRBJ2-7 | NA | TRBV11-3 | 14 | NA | TGTGCCAGCAGCAGGACCGGGACGTCCTACGAGCAGTACTTC | CASSRTGTSYEQYF
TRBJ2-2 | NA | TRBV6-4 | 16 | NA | TGTGCCAGCAGTCCCGTCTCTGGGGCTCTCACCGGGGAGCTGTTTTTT | CASSPVSGALTGELFF
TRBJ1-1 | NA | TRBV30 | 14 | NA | TGTGCCTGGAGCAGGACACTACAAACAACTGAAGCTTTCTTT | CAWSRTLQTTEAFF
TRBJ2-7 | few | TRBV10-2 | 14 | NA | TGCGCCAGCAGTGGGGGTACAGAGGTGAGGGAGCAGTACTTC | CASSGGTEVREQYF
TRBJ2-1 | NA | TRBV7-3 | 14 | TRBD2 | TGTGCCAGCAGCCCTACTAGCGGGGGTAGTGAGCAGTTCTTC | CASSPTSGGSEQFF
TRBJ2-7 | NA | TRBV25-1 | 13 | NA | TGTGCCAGCAGTAAGGACAGCGGTAGCGAGCAGTACTTC | CASSKDSGSEQYF
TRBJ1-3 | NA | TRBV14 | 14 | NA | TGTGTCAGCAGCCCGCTCTCCGTAGTGAACACCATATATTTT | CVSSPLSVVNTIYF
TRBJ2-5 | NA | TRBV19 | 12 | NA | TGTGCCAGTAGTACCCCCCAAGAGACCCAGTACTTC | CASSTPQETQYF
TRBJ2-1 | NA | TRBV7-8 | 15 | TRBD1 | TGTGCCAGCAGCTTAGCCGGGACAGGTTCCAATGAGCAGTTCTTC | CASSLAGTGSNEQFF
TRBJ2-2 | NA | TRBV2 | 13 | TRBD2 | TGTGCCAGCAGAGGACTAGCGGGCGGGGAGCTGTTTTTT | CASRGLAGGELFF
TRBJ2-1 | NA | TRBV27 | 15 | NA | TGTGCCAGCAGTGTAGCGGCAGGGGTAAGCCGGGGGCAGTTCTTC | CASSVAAGVSRGQFF
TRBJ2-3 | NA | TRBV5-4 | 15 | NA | TGTGCCAGCAGCTTGGGTGGGGTAGGCACAGATACGCAGTATTTT | CASSLGGVGTDTQYF
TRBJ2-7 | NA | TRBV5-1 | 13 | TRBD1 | TGCGCCAGCAGCTTTACAGGGGGTAACGAGCAGTACTTC | CASSFTGGNEQYF
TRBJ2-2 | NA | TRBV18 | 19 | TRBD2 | TGTGCCAGCTCACCCCCCTCCACTAGCGGGAGAGGGGACACCGGGGAGCTGTTTTTT | CASSPPSTSGRGDTGELFF
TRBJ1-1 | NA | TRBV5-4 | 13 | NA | TGTGCCAGCAGCTCCCCCGGGATTCCTGAAGCTTTCTTT | CASSSPGIPEAFF
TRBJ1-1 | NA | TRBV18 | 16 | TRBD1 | TGTGCCAGCACAACCTCGGGACAGACTTTGAACACTGAAGCTTTCTTT | CASTTSGQTLNTEAFF
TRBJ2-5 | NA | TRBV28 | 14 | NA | TGTGCCAGCAGTGGGACCTCGATCCGAGAGACCCAGTACTTC | CASSGTSIRETQYF
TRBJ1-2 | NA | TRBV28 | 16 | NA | TGTGCCAGCAGAACTACAACCTCCGACAGATATATGGGCTACACCTTC | CASRTTTSDRYMGYTF
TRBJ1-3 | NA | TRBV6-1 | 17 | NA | TGTGCCAGCAGTGAACAACCCGGGACGAACTCTGGAAACACCATATATTTT | CASSEQPGTNSGNTIYF
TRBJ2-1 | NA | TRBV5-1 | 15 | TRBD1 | TGCGCCAGCAGCTTGGACAGGGGGGCTTACAATGAGCAGTTCTTC | CASSLDRGAYNEQFF
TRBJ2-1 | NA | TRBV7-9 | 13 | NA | TGTGCCAGCAGCCCCATGGGCCGCCATGAGCAGTTCTTC | CASSPMGRHEQFF
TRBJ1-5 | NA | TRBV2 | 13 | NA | TGTGCCAGCAGTACAGGGCTGGATCAGCCCCAGCATTTT | CASSTGLDQPQHF
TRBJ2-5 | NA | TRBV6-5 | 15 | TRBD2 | TGTGCCAGCAGTTACGCGGGAGGGCCGGGGGAGACCCAGTACTTC | CASSYAGGPGETQYF
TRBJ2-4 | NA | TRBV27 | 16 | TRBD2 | TGTGCCAGCAGTTTAAGACTAGCGGGAGGGCCAAACATTCAGTACTTC | CASSLRLAGGPNIQYF
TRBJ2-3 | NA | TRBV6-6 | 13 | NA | TGTGCCAGCAGTTACTCAGAGACAGATACGCAGTATTTT | CASSYSETDTQYF
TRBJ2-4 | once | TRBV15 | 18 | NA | TGTGCCACCAGCAGAGATTACAGGATTCTCTTAGCCAAAAACATTCAGTACTTC | CATSRDYRILLAKNIQYF